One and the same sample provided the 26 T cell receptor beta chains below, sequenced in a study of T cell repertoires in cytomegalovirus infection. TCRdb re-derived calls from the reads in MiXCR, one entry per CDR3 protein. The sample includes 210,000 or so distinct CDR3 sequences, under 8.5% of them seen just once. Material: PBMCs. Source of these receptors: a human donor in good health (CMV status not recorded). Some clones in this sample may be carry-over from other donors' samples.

The CDR3: CSVLRTSGNHNEQFF. In DNA form, the CDR3 reads TGCAGCGTTTTGAGAACTAGCGGGAATCACAATGAGCAGTTCTTC. The chain recombines TRBV29-1 with TRBJ2-1; 10 bases fit TRBD2. CDR3 length: 15 residues. The V segment lost 5 bases and the J segment 5 bases; nucleotides outside the gene matches: 9. CDR1 SQVTM and CDR2 ANQGSEA come from the germline V gene.

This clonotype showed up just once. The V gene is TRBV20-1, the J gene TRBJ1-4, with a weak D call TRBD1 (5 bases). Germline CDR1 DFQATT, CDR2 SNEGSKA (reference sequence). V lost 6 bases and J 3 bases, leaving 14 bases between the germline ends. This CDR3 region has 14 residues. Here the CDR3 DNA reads TGCAGTGCAACCCGACCGGGGCCTAATGAAAAACTGTTTTTT. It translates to CSATRPGPNEKLFF.

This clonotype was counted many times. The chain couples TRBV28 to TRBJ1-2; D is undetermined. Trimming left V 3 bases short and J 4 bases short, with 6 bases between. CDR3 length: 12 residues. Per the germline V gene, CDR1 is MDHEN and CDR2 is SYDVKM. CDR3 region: CASSLGSYGYTF. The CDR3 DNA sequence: TGTGCCAGCAGTTTGGGCAGCTATGGCTACACCTTC.

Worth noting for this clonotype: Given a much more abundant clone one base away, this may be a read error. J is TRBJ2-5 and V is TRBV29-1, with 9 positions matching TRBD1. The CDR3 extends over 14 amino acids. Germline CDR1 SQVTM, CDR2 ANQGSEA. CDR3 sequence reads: CSIDHRGLGETQYF. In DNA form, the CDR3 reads TGCAGCATTGACCACAGGGGGCTGGGAGAGACCCAGTACTTC. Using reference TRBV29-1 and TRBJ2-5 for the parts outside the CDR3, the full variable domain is SAVISQKPSRDICQRGTSLTIQCQVDSQVTMMFWYRQQPGQSLTLIATANQGSEATYESGFVIDKFPISRPNLTFSTLTVSNMSPEDSSIYLCSIDHRGLGETQYFGPGTRLLVL.

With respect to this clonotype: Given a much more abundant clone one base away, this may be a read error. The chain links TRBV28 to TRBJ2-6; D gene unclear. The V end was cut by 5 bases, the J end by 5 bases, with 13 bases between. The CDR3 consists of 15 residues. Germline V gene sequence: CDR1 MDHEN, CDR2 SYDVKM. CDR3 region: CASSPATYRANVLTF. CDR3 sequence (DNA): TGTGCCAGCAGTCCCGCGACGTATCGGGCCAACGTCCTGACTTTC.

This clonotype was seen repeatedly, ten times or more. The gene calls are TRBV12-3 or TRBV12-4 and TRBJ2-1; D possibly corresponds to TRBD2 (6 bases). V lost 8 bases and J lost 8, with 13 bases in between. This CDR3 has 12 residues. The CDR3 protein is CASGPAGHEQFF. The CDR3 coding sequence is TGTGCCAGCGGGCCGGCGGGGCATGAGCAGTTCTTC.

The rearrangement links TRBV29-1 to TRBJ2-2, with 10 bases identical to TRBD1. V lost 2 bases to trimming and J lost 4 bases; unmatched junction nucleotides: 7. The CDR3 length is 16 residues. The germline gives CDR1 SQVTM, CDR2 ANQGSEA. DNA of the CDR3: TGCAGCGTTGAACGCGACAGGGGGCCGGTCACCGGGGAGCTGTTTTTT. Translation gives CSVERDRGPVTGELFF.

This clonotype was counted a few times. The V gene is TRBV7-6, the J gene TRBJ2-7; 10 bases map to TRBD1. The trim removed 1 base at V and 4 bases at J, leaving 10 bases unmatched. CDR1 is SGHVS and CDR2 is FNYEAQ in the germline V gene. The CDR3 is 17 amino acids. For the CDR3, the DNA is TGTGCCAGCAGCTTAGAGGCCGGGACAGGGGCCTTTTACGAGCAGTACTTC. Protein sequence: CASSLEAGTGAFYEQYF. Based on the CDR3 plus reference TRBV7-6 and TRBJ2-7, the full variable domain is GAGVSQSPRYKVTKRGQDVALRCDPISGHVSLYWYRQALGQGPEFLTYFNYEAQQDKSGLPNDRFSAERPEGSISTLTIQRTEQRDSAMYRCASSLEAGTGAFYEQYFGPGTRLTVT.

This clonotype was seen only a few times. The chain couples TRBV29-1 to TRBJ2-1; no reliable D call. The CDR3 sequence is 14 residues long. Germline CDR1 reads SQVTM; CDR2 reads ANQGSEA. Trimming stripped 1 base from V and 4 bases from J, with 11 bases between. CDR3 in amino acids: CSVEGTSGYNEQFF. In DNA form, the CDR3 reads TGCAGCGTTGAAGGGACGTCCGGTTACAATGAGCAGTTCTTC.

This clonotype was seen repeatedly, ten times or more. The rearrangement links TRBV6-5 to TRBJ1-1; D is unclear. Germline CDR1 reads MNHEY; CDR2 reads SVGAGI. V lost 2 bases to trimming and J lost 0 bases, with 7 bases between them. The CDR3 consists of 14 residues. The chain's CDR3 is CASSYDGMNTEAFF. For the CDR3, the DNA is TGTGCCAGCAGTTACGACGGTATGAACACTGAAGCTTTCTTT.

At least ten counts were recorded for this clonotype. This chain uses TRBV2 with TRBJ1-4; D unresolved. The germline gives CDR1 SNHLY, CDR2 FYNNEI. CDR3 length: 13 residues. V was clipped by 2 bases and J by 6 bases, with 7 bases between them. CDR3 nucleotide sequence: TGTGCCAGCAGTGAACGGGTTGATGAAAAACTGTTTTTT. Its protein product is CASSERVDEKLFF.

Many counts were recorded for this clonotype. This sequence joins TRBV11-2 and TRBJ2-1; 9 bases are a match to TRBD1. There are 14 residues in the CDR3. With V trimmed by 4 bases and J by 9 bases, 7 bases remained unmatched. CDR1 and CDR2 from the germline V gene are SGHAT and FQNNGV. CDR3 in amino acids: CASSSGQGSVEQFF. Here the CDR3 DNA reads TGTGCCAGCAGCTCCGGACAGGGGTCAGTTGAGCAGTTCTTC.

The CDR3 DNA sequence: TGTGCCAGCAGCCGGAAGGGTCTAGTTGGACAGCCCCAGCATTTT. It encodes CASSRKGLVGQPQHF. V and J are TRBV5-6 and TRBJ1-5, with D unclear. This CDR3 spans 15 amino acids. Germline CDR1 SGHDT, CDR2 YYEEEE. Deletions cut 4 bases from V and 7 bases from J, with 18 bases between.

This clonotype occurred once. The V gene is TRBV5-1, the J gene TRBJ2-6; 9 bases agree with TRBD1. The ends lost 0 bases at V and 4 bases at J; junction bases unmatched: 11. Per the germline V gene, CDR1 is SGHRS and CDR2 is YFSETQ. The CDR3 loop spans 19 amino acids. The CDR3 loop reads CASSLVAPGQGSGANVLTF. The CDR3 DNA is TGCGCCAGCAGCTTGGTAGCACCGGGACAGGGTTCCGGGGCCAACGTCCTGACTTTC.

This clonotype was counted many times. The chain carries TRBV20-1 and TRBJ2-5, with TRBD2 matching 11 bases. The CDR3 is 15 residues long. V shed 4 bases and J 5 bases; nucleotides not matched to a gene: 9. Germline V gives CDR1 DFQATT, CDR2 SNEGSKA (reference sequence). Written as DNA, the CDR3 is TGCAGTGCTACCGGAGGGACTAGCGGTGGGGAGACCCAGTACTTC. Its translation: CSATGGTSGGETQYF.

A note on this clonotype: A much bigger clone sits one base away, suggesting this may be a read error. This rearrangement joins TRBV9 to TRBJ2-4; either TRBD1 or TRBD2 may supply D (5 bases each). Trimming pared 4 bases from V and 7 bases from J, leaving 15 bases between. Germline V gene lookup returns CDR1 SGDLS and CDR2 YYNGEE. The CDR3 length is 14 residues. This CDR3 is CASSPGTECNIQYF. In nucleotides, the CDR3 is TGTGCCAGCAGCCCAGGGACGGAATGCAACATTCAGTACTTC.

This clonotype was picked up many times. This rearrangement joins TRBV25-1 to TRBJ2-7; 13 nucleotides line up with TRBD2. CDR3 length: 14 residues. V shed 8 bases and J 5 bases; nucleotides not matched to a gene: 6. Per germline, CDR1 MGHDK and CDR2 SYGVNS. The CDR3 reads CASRTSGGFDEQYF. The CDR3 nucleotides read TGTGCCAGCCGGACTAGCGGGGGATTCGACGAGCAGTACTTC.

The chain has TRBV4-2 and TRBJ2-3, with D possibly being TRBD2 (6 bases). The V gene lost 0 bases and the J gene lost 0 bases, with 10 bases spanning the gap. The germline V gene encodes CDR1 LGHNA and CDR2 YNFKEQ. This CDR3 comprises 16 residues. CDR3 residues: CASSQETRPSTDTQYF. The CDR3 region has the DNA TGTGCCAGCAGCCAAGAGACTAGACCTAGCACAGATACGCAGTATTTT.

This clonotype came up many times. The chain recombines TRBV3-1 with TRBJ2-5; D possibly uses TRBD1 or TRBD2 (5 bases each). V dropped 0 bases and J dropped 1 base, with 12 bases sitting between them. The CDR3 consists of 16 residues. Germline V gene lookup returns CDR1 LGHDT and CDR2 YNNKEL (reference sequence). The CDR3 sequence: CASSQEGRRFQETQYF. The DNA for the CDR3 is TGTGCCAGCAGCCAAGAGGGACGGCGCTTCCAAGAGACCCAGTACTTC.

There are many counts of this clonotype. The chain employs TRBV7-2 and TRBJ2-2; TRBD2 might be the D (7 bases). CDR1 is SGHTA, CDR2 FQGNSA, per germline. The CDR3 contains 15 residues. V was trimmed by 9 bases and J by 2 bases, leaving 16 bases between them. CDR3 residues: CASNVGGANTGELFF. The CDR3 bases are TGTGCCAGTAACGTGGGGGGGGCCAACACCGGGGAGCTGTTTTTT.

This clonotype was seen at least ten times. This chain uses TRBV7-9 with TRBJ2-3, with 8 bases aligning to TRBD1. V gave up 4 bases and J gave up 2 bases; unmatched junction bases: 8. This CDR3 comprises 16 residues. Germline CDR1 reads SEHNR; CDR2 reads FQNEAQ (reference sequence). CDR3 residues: CASSSGQGLYTDTQYF. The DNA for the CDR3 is TGTGCCAGCAGCTCAGGACAGGGACTTTACACAGATACGCAGTATTTT.

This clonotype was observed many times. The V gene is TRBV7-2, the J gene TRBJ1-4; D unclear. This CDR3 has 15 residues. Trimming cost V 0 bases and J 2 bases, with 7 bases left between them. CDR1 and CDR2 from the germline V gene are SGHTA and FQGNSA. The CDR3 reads CASSLALTTNEKLFF. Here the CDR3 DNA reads TGTGCCAGCAGCTTAGCCCTTACCACTAATGAAAAACTGTTTTTT.

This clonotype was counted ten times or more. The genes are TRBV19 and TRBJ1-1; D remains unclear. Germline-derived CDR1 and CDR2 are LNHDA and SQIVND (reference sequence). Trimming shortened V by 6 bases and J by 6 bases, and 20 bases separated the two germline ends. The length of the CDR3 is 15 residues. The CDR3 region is CASSVGKGIISEAFF. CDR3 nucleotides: TGTGCCAGTAGCGTGGGAAAGGGTATAATTTCTGAAGCTTTCTTT.

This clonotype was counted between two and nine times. CDR3 residues: CASIRLGGQETQYF. The CDR3 DNA reads TGTGCCAGCATCCGTCTTGGGGGGCAAGAGACCCAGTACTTC. The rearrangement links TRBV7-9 to TRBJ2-5, with D possibly matching TRBD2 (6 bases). The CDR3 runs to 14 residues. The germline CDR1 and CDR2 sequences are SEHNR and FQNEAQ (reference sequence). The V gene lost 7 bases and the J gene lost 2 bases, with 14 bases spanning the gap.

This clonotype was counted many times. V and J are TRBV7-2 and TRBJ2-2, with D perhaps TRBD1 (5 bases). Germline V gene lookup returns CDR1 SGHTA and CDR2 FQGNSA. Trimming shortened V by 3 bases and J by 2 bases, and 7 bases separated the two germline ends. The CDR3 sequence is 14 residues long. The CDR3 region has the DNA TGTGCCAGCAGCTTCGGACAAAACACCGGGGAGCTGTTTTTT. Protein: CASSFGQNTGELFF.

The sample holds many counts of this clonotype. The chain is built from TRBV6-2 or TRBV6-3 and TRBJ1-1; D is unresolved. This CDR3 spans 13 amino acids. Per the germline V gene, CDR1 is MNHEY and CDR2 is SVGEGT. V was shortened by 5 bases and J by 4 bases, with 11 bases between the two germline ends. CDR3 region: CASSRPGGTEAFF. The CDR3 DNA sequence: TGTGCCAGCAGTAGACCGGGCGGCACTGAAGCTTTCTTT.